The subject of this entry is one T cell receptor (beta chain). Its matching antigen is unknown. The CD4+ fraction was divided into a CD45RA+ naive subset and a CD45RA-negative memory subset. The method was immunoSEQ multiplex PCR; TCRdb's version includes in-frame clones alone and lacks a portion of them. This table holds around 2.5 million clones, 93% found once. This sample stems from a study of shared clonotypes between healthy human individuals. Across the study: A donor's plate count was three for CD4 naive and three for CD4 memory; CD8 naive had two and CD8 memory one.

The V end was cut by 1 base, the J end by 3 bases, with 13 bases between. The CDR3 has 17 residues. Germline assignment: CDR1 ENHRY and CDR2 SYGVKD. Study-level findings and limits: A handful of donors held 5% to 5.5% of naive CD4 clonotypes in common. Apart from blood, nothing was sampled; tissue repertoires likely differ.

The genes are TRBV10-3 and TRBJ2-6; D unresolved. This clonotype was sampled from a man between 18 and 29 years old in good health. Some clones in this sample may be carry-over from other donors' samples. The sequenced material came from naive CD4+ T cells from PBMCs. Subset in this sample: CD45RA+ positively selected. CDR3 sequence: CAISEFVNLGGANVLTF. CDR3 nucleotides: TGTGCCATCAGTGAGTTCGTCAATCTAGGTGGGGCCAACGTCCTGACTTTC.